This T cell receptor (delta chain) was observed in a study of γδ T cells in repeated Plasmodium falciparum infection (dated by TCRdb to the early 2020s). Turning to the overall study: The natural-infection arm enrolled Malian children exposed to intense seasonal malaria transmission, compared against age and gender matched Australian children. Four controlled human malaria infections were administered to several malaria-naive U.S. adults over around 630 days by bites from P. falciparum NF54-infected Anopheles stephensi mosquitoes. Samples from controlled-infection subjects were taken at baseline, right before selected infections, and 21 days after each infection. Malian gammadelta TCR repertoires were analysed cross-sectionally during no-transmission periods and were analysed longitudinally across acute febrile malaria episodes. The study examined how repeated Plasmodium falciparum infection shapes the human gammadelta T cell repertoire, using natural infection in Mali and controlled human malaria infection. Overall results and qualifications from the work: In Vdelta2-negative, largely Vdelta1+, gammadelta TCR repertoires, repeated controlled infections appeared to drive waves of new clonotype selection. Vgamma9/Vdelta2+ TCR repertoires kept a highly stable polyclonal repertoire across time and infection, and many TCRgamma sequences overlapped between individuals. Vdelta2-negative gammadelta TCR repertoires from Malian children appeared more clonally expanded, less diverse and less shared than those of Australian children. The Malian cohort was drawn from a small rural village made up mostly of one ethnic group, which limits generalizability. The controlled-infection cohort was small, limiting analysis of inter-individual variability in gammadelta T cell responses.

Notes on this clone: The antigen it binds to is not known. The protein TCRdb lists belongs to a much larger clone and differs from this DNA's translation at residue 6, which points to a read error; the protein shown is made from the DNA.

Taken from cysteine to phenylalanine, the CDR3 has 18 residues. This entry keeps only the CDR3 DNA: 54 bases, framed from base 1. The V end loses 1 base and the J end loses 2 bases, and a stretch of 22 bases separates them. CDR1 GEAIGNYY and CDR2 EKD are derived from the germline V gene. For bulk TCR repertoire analysis, Vgamma9/Vdelta2+ and Vdelta2-negative gammadelta T cell populations were isolated by flow sorting from peripheral blood mononuclear cells. Library preparation used multiplex PCR. The sequencer was an Illumina MiSeq. Every sorted gammadelta T cell sample had both its TCR gamma (TRG) and TCR delta (TRD) chains sequenced. From the authors' description of their analysis: Clonotype tree plots, accumulated frequency of the top 20 clonotypes, diversity index (DI) and D75 metrics were included in the repertoire analyses. TCRdb called clones anew from the public reads via CATT; matching DNA rows were later pooled. These V and J calls rely on TCRdb rather than the paper's analysis. The sample contains approximately 90,000 delta-chain clones, more than 0.85% of them found a single time. The ten largest clones capture just under 10% of the sample.

This receptor was taken from a pool of human donors (malaria-infected and uninfected, not separated). The V and J genes are TRDV2 and TRDJ1, with the D gene not clear enough to name. Germline matching of the DNA provided the J gene here, since TCRdb leaves it blank. Sample: gamma-delta T cells from blood. In nucleotide form, the sequence is TGTGCCTGTGACACTCGCGTTCCCTCGGTTGCACTGACCGATAAACTCATCTTT. This translates into CACDTRVPSVALTDKLIF.